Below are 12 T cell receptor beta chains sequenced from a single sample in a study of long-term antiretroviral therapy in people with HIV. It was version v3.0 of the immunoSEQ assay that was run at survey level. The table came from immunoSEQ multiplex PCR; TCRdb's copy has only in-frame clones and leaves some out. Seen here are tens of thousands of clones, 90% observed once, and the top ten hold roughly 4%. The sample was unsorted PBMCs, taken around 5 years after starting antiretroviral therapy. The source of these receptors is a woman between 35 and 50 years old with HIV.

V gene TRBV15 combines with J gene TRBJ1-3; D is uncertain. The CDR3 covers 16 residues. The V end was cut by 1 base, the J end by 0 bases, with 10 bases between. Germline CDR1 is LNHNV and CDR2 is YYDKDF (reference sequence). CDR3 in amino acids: CATSRGDHSSGNTIYF. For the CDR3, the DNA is TGTGCCACCAGCAGAGGTGACCATAGCTCTGGAAACACCATATATTTT.

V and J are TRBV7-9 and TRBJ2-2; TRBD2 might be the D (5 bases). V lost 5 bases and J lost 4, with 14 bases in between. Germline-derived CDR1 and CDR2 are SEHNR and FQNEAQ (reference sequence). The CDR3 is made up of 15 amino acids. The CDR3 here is CASSPWGAATGELFF. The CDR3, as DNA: TGTGCCAGCAGCCCGTGGGGAGCGGCCACCGGGGAGCTGTTTTTT.

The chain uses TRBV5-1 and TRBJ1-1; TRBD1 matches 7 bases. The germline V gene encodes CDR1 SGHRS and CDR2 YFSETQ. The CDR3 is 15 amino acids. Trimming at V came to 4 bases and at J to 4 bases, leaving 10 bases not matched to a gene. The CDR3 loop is CASSALQGLPTEAFF. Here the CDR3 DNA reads TGCGCCAGCAGCGCCTTACAGGGGCTACCCACTGAAGCTTTCTTT.

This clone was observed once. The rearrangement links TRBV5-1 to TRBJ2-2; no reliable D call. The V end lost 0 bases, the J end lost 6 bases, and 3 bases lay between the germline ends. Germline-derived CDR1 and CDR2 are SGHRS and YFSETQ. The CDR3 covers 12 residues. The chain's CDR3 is CASSLGSGELFF. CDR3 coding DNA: TGCGCCAGCAGCTTGGGTTCCGGGGAGCTGTTTTTT.

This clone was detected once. The CDR3 is CASSLRSESSTDTQYF. CDR3 coding DNA: TGCGCCAGCAGCTTACGGAGTGAATCTAGCACAGATACGCAGTATTTT. The V and J genes are TRBV5-1 and TRBJ2-3, with no clear D. CDR3 length: 16 residues. Germline CDR1 and CDR2: SGHRS and YFSETQ. V lost 2 bases, J lost 0 bases, and 13 bases lay in between.

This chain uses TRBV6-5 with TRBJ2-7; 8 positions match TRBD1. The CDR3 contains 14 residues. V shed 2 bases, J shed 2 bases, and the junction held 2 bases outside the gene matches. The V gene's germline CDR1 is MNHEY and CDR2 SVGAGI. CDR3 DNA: TGTGCCAGCAGTTACGAGACAGGGGCCTACGAGCAGTACTTC. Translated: CASSYETGAYEQYF.

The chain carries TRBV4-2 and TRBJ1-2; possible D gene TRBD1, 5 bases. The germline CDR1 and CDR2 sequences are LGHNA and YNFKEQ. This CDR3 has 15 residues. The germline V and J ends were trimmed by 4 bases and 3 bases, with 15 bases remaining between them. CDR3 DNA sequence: TGTGCCAGCAGCCGCGGGGGGGGGATTGACTATGGCTACACCTTC. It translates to CASSRGGGIDYGYTF.

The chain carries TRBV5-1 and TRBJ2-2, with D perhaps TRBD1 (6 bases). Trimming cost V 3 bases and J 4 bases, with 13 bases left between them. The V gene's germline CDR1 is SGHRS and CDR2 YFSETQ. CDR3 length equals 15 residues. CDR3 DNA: TGCGCCAGCAGCTCAACAGGGATAGGCACCGGGGAGCTGTTTTTT. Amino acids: CASSSTGIGTGELFF.

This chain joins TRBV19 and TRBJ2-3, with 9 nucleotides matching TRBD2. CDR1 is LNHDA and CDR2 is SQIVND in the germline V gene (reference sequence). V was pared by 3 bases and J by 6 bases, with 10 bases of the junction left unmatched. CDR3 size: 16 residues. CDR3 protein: CASSIVGSGGRDTQYF. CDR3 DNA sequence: TGTGCCAGTAGTATTGTAGGTAGCGGGGGAAGGGATACGCAGTATTTT.

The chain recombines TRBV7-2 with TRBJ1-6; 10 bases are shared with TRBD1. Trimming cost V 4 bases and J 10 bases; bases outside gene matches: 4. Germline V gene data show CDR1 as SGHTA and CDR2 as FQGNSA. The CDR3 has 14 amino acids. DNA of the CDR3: TGTGCCAGCAGCTCGGGACAGGGGTTCTCACCCCTCCACTTT. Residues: CASSSGQGFSPLHF. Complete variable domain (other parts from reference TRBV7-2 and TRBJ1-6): GAGVSQSPSNKVTEKGKDVELRCDPISGHTALYWYRQSLGQGLEFLIYFQGNSAPDKSGLPSDRFSAERTGGSVSTLTIQRTQQEDSAVYLCASSSGQGFSPLHFGNGTRLTVT.

The CDR3 loop reads CASSLLGSGNQPQHF. CDR3 nucleotide sequence: TGTGCCAGCAGTTTATTAGGTTCCGGCAATCAGCCCCAGCATTTT. This rearrangement joins TRBV27 to TRBJ1-5; D not resolved. Germline values: CDR1 MNHEY, CDR2 SMNVEV (reference sequence). With 1 base removed from V and 2 bases from J, the gap between germline ends came to 9 bases. CDR3 length: 15 amino acids.

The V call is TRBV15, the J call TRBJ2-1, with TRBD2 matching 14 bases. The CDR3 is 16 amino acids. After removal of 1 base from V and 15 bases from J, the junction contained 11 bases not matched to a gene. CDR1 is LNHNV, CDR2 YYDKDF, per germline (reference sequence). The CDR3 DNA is TGTGCCACCAGCAGAGCAGTGGGACTAGCGGGGGTGATGGTGTTCTTC. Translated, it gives CATSRAVGLAGVMVFF. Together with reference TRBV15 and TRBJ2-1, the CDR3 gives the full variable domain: DAMVIQNPRYQVTQFGKPVTLSCSQTLNHNVMYWYQQKSSQAPKLLFHYYDKDFNNEADTPDNFQSRRPNTSFCFLDIRSPGLGDTAMYLCATSRAVGLAGVMVFFGPGTRLTVL.